This paragraph covers one TCR beta chain sequence. The entry originates in a study of blood T cell repertoires in COVID-19. Study-wide background: Sources were T cells, B-cell-depleted T cells, or PBMCs; the material itself was cDNA or gDNA.

Libraries were prepared by immunoSEQ multiplex PCR; TCRdb keeps only in-frame clonotypes and omits some of them. The sample has about 130,000 clones; over 80% are singletons. Cohort placement rested on clinical history that participants reported themselves. Donors in Cohort 3 counted as recovered after two negative PCRs, clearance, or symptom resolution. Germline assignment: CDR1 MNHEY and CDR2 SVGAGI. V was pared by 2 bases and J by 7 bases, with 0 bases of the junction left unmatched. This CDR3 contains 13 residues. This clonotype was sampled from a man aged 30 to 39 who had recovered from COVID-19. The sequenced material came from PBMCs or T cells enriched from blood (not recorded which). The chain is built from TRBV6-5 and TRBJ1-3, with 9 positions matching TRBD1. The CDR3 coding sequence is TGTGCCAGCAGTTACGGACAGGGGAACACCATATATTTT. This sequence encodes CASSYGQGNTIYF.